What follows is one TCR beta chain and its context. The data stem from a study of blood T cell repertoires in COVID-19. About the study: Whether acute or convalescent, the COVID-19 samples came from the United States, Italy and Spain. Sources were T cells, B-cell-depleted T cells, or PBMCs; the material itself was cDNA or gDNA.

How the authors handled the data: The authors estimated nucleated cell counts from reference gene primer amplification. Sequencing was performed with immunoSEQ multiplex PCR; in TCRdb, only in-frame clones are kept and a portion is missing. That table supplies the V and J calls and clone size; D and trimming were determined from the DNA. The data contain about 35,000 clones, approximately 80% of them singletons. With V trimmed by 5 bases and J by 7 bases, 7 bases remained unmatched. There are 15 residues in the CDR3. Germline loops: CDR1 SGHVS, CDR2 FNYEAQ. The sample consisted of peripheral blood. The TCR sequence derives from a man in his sixties in a cohort sampled during active COVID-19. J is TRBJ2-2 and V is TRBV7-6; 10 bases are a match to TRBD1. The CDR3 region is CASSRGQGEVGELFF. The CDR3 DNA reads as TGTGCCAGCAGCCGCGGACAGGGGGAGGTCGGGGAGCTGTTTTTT.